This TCR beta chain was sequenced for a study of T cell responses to AZD1222 COVID-19 vaccine. The germline V and J ends were trimmed by 4 bases and 0 bases, with 15 bases remaining between them. The germline CDR1 and CDR2 sequences are SGHRS and YFSETQ. The CDR3 runs to 16 residues. This clone was seen once. Profiled with immunoSEQ multiplex PCR; TCRdb holds only in-frame clones, not every one. This sample has about 160,000 clones, with about nine tenths found just once. This material consisted of peripheral blood, taken on day 0 of AZD1222 vaccination. The chain combines TRBV5-1 with TRBJ2-3; D might be TRBD2 (6 bases). This clonotype was sampled from an adult in good health. This chain's CDR3 is CASSPERAGSTDTQYF. CDR3 coding DNA: TGCGCCAGCAGCCCCGAACGAGCGGGCAGCACAGATACGCAGTATTTT.